Each of the 31 T cell receptor beta chains below was sequenced from the same sample in a study of beta chain features in type 1 diabetes. Study-wide results and caveats: When Type 1 diabetes patients were examined, their TCRB CDR3s proved moderately but significantly shorter in all four CD4+ subsets.

Isolated RNA was reverse transcribed in full, so expressed TCRB transcripts were sequenced. The protocol was immunoSEQ multiplex PCR, while the TCRdb copy is restricted to in-frame clones and leaves out a portion. The profile covers roughly 150,000 clones, with approximately 7.8% appearing a single time and roughly 1% taken by the ten largest. These receptors' targets are unknown. Sequencing was carried out using central memory CD4+ T cells from blood. The source of these receptors is a woman between 40 and 50 years old with type 1 diabetes.

The V and J genes are TRBV9 and TRBJ2-6; TRBD2 agrees at 8 bases. This CDR3 comprises 18 residues. Germline V gene sequence: CDR1 SGDLS, CDR2 YYNGEE. J gave up 0 bases and V 3 bases, and 8 bases lay outside the gene matches. CDR3: CASSARTSNYSGANVLTF. The DNA of the CDR3 is TGTGCCAGCAGCGCCAGGACTAGCAACTACTCTGGGGCCAACGTCCTGACTTTC. Using reference TRBV9 and TRBJ2-6 for the parts outside the CDR3, the full variable domain is DSGVTQTPKHLITATGQRVTLRCSPRSGDLSVYWYQQSLDQGLQFLIQYYNGEERAKGNILERFSAQQFPDLHSELNLSSLELGDSALYFCASSARTSNYSGANVLTFGAGSRLTVL.

The rearrangement uses TRBV30 and TRBJ1-2, with 7 bases fitting TRBD1. This CDR3 is 14 amino acids long. Unmatched junction bases numbered 10, after V lost 5 bases and J lost 4 bases. Germline lookup yields CDR1 GTSNPN and CDR2 SVGIG (reference sequence). CDR3 nucleotides: TGTGCCTGGGCGGACAGGACGAGGGGCTATGGCTACACCTTC. Its translation is CAWADRTRGYGYTF. The entire variable domain, with the rest obtained from reference TRBV30 and TRBJ1-2, is as follows: SQTIHQWPATLVQPVGSPLSLECTVEGTSNPNLYWYRQAAGRGLQLLFYSVGIGQISSEVPQNLSASRPQDRQFILSSKKLLLSDSGFYLCAWADRTRGYGYTFGSGTRLTVV.

There are a few counts of this clone. The CDR3 DNA is TGTGCCAGCTCACCTCGGGCAGGGGCGGAAGAGACCCAGTACTTC. Amino acids: CASSPRAGAEETQYF. The chain carries TRBV18 and TRBJ2-5, with D perhaps matching TRBD1 (6 bases). Germline loops: CDR1 KGHSH, CDR2 LQKENI. Trimming left V 3 bases short and J 3 bases short, with 14 bases between. The CDR3 is 15 residues long.

The V and J genes are TRBV4-3 and TRBJ2-7, with 12 bases aligning to TRBD2. CDR3 length equals 15 residues. Germline-derived CDR1 and CDR2 are LGHNA and YSLEER. After removal of 4 bases from V and 4 bases from J, the junction contained 5 bases not matched to a gene. The CDR3 sequence: CASSRTSGRSYEQYF. The CDR3 coding sequence is TGCGCCAGCAGCCGTACTAGCGGGAGGTCATACGAGCAGTACTTC.

This clone has just a few counts. The gene calls are TRBV27 and TRBJ1-2; the D gene is possibly TRBD1 (5 bases). Looked up from germline, CDR1 is MNHEY and CDR2 is SMNVEV (reference sequence). The CDR3 runs 15 residues. With 1 base removed from V and 6 bases from J, the gap between germline ends came to 15 bases. The CDR3 DNA sequence: TGTGCCAGCAGTTTATATGTTGGGGGGACTAATGGCTACACCTTC. Amino acids: CASSLYVGGTNGYTF.

The chain combines TRBV29-1 with TRBJ1-2, with D possibly TRBD1 on 5 matching bases. CDR3 length: 13 amino acids. The V gene lost 5 bases and the J gene lost 1 base, with 11 bases spanning the gap. Per the germline V gene, CDR1 is SQVTM and CDR2 is ANQGSEA. Here the CDR3 reads CSVNRGGNYGYTF. CDR3 in DNA: TGCAGCGTTAACCGGGGGGGTAACTATGGCTACACCTTC.

This clone came up a few times. This chain uses TRBV7-2 with TRBJ2-1; maybe TRBD2 (6 bases). This CDR3 is built from 15 residues. The germline CDR1 and CDR2 sequences are SGHTA and FQGNSA. V shed 1 base and J shed 9 bases, with 16 bases lying between them. This CDR3 reads CASSLVGTPAGEQFF. Here the CDR3 DNA reads TGTGCCAGCAGCTTAGTCGGGACTCCTGCCGGTGAGCAGTTCTTC.

In this sample, this clone turned up many times. The V and J genes are TRBV29-1 and TRBJ2-7; maybe TRBD1 (5 bases). Germline V gene data show CDR1 as SQVTM and CDR2 as ANQGSEA. The V end lost 4 bases, the J end lost 6 bases, and 7 bases lay between the germline ends. The CDR3 runs to 10 residues. The CDR3 DNA follows: TGCAGCGTTGTTCAGGGCGAGCAGTACTTC. Amino acids: CSVVQGEQYF.

The chain combines TRBV7-2 with TRBJ1-2; maybe TRBD1 (5 bases). V was cut by 5 bases and J by 8 bases, with 21 bases left in between. The CDR3 runs 15 residues. Per the germline V gene, CDR1 is SGHTA and CDR2 is FQGNSA. The CDR3 DNA sequence: TGTGCCAGCAGCGCCGACGGGACCCCAGGGAGGGGCTACACCTTC. Translating gives CASSADGTPGRGYTF. Using reference TRBV7-2 and TRBJ1-2 for the parts outside the CDR3, the full variable domain is GAGVSQSPSNKVTEKGKDVELRCDPISGHTALYWYRQSLGQGLEFLIYFQGNSAPDKSGLPSDRFSAERTGGSVSTLTIQRTQQEDSAVYLCASSADGTPGRGYTFGSGTRLTVV.

The V gene is TRBV2, the J gene TRBJ2-7; no clear D gene. Trimming left V 7 bases short and J 2 bases short, with 12 bases between. This CDR3 spans 13 amino acids. From germline, CDR1 is SNHLY and CDR2 FYNNEI. The DNA of the CDR3 is TGTGCCAGCACCAACTACGTTACCTACGAGCAGTACTTC. It codes for CASTNYVTYEQYF.

This clone was observed a few times. The chain couples TRBV6-5 to TRBJ2-5, with TRBD1 identical over 7 bases. The CDR3 is 16 residues long. The germline V gene has CDR1 MNHEY and CDR2 SVGAGI. The J segment lost 2 bases and the V segment lost 2 bases, leaving 8 bases of the junction unmatched. The CDR3 DNA sequence: TGTGCCAGCAGTTACCCTACCGGGACAGCTCAAGAGACCCAGTACTTC. Its protein product is CASSYPTGTAQETQYF.

The chain recombines TRBV6-5 with TRBJ1-1, with 9 positions matching TRBD1. Germline V lookup: CDR1 MNHEY, CDR2 SVGAGI. The junction had 1 base not matched to a gene; V was cut back by 5 bases and J by 6 bases. This CDR3 spans 12 amino acids. CDR3 coding DNA: TGTGCCAGCAGTCGACAGGGGGCTGAAGCTTTCTTT. As protein: CASSRQGAEAFF.

The J gene is TRBJ1-4, the V gene TRBV15, with 7 bases fitting TRBD1. CDR1 is LNHNV and CDR2 is YYDKDF in the germline V gene (reference sequence). J gave up 4 bases and V 0 bases, and 11 bases lay outside the gene matches. This CDR3 is built from 18 residues. CDR3 nucleotides: TGTGCCACCAGCAGAGATGTGACAGGGCTCGAGATTAATGAAAAACTGTTTTTT. This encodes CATSRDVTGLEINEKLFF.

CDR3 region: CASSPPNSRRGNTEAFF. Written as DNA, the CDR3 is TGTGCCAGCTCACCACCGAACTCACGAAGGGGTAACACTGAAGCTTTCTTT. The chain combines TRBV18 with TRBJ1-1; a possible D gene is TRBD1 (5 bases). Deletions cut 0 bases from V and 2 bases from J, with 16 bases between. Per germline, CDR1 KGHSH and CDR2 LQKENI. The CDR3 extends over 17 amino acids. The full variable domain, its missing parts supplied by reference TRBV18 and TRBJ1-1, is NAGVMQNPRHLVRRRGQEARLRCSPMKGHSHVYWYRQLPEEGLKFMVYLQKENIIDESGMPKERFSAEFPKEGPSILRIQQVVRGDSAAYFCASSPPNSRRGNTEAFFGQGTRLTVV.

The chain has TRBV30 and TRBJ1-2; perhaps TRBD1 as D (5 bases). The CDR3 runs 12 residues. V lost 2 bases to trimming and J lost 5 bases, with 9 bases between them. The germline CDR1 and CDR2 sequences are GTSNPN and SVGIG (reference sequence). The CDR3 is CAWSQGSYGYTF. The DNA of the CDR3 is TGTGCCTGGAGTCAGGGATCTTATGGCTACACCTTC.

V usage is TRBV7-2 and J usage is TRBJ2-1, with D possibly matching TRBD1 (6 bases). CDR3 length equals 14 residues. Deletions cut 3 bases from V and 3 bases from J, with 9 bases between. Germline V lookup: CDR1 SGHTA, CDR2 FQGNSA. The CDR3 is CASSFGQSYNEQFF. CDR3 bases: TGTGCCAGCAGCTTTGGACAGAGCTACAATGAGCAGTTCTTC. The variable domain in full, with the rest retrieved from reference TRBV7-2 and TRBJ2-1, is GAGVSQSPSNKVTEKGKDVELRCDPISGHTALYWYRQSLGQGLEFLIYFQGNSAPDKSGLPSDRFSAERTGGSVSTLTIQRTQQEDSAVYLCASSFGQSYNEQFFGPGTRLTVL.

This clone occurred a few times. The chain employs TRBV6-5 and TRBJ1-2; the D is unclear. The CDR3 is 15 amino acids. CDR1 and CDR2 from the germline V gene are MNHEY and SVGAGI. The ends were cut back, 10 bases at V and 8 bases at J, with 26 bases in the middle. The chain's CDR3 is CATHPKGSSQRGYTF. The CDR3 region has the DNA TGTGCCACCCACCCTAAGGGCAGCTCACAGCGGGGCTACACCTTC.

The chain uses TRBV18 and TRBJ2-3; D is unresolved. Per the germline V gene, CDR1 is KGHSH and CDR2 is LQKENI. The CDR3 contains 12 residues. Trimming removed 6 bases at V and 0 bases at J, with 4 bases between. The CDR3 coding sequence is TGTGCCAGCTCGACTAGCACAGATACGCAGTATTTT. The encoded protein is CASSTSTDTQYF.

This clone has a single count. The chain uses TRBV6-4 and TRBJ1-1; no firm D call. The CDR3 contains 13 residues. Trimming took 6 bases from V and 0 from J, leaving 8 bases between them. Germline loops: CDR1 MRHNA, CDR2 SNTAGT. This CDR3 is CASRADMNTEAFF. CDR3 DNA: TGTGCCAGCAGGGCCGACATGAACACTGAAGCTTTCTTT.

Ten or more counts support this clone. The chain recombines TRBV29-1 with TRBJ2-7, with D perhaps TRBD1 (5 bases). Between the trimmed V and J ends, which lost 7 bases and 7 bases, there was a span of 20 bases. Germline V lookup: CDR1 SQVTM, CDR2 ANQGSEA. This CDR3 is built from 13 residues. CDR3 DNA: TGCAGCGCCAGTCAGGGTCGGTCTTGGGAGCAGTACTTC. Translation: CSASQGRSWEQYF.

The rearrangement uses TRBV15 and TRBJ1-1; TRBD1 agrees at 8 bases. The germline V gene encodes CDR1 LNHNV and CDR2 YYDKDF (reference sequence). With V trimmed by 2 bases and J by 11 bases, 16 bases remained unmatched. The CDR3 is 16 residues long. CDR3 bases: TGTGCCACCAGCAGAATGCCGGACAGGGTCAGCGAGTCGGCTTTCTTT. Protein: CATSRMPDRVSESAFF.

The rearrangement uses TRBV7-2 and TRBJ2-3, with a tentative D call TRBD1 (5 bases). V gave up 3 bases and J gave up 8 bases, with 9 bases separating them. CDR3 size: 12 residues. Germline V CDR1 and CDR2: SGHTA, FQGNSA. The CDR3 spells CASSFDRPTQYF. CDR3 DNA: TGTGCCAGCAGCTTCGACAGACCTACGCAGTATTTT. Full variable domain (remainder filled in from reference TRBV7-2 and TRBJ2-3): GAGVSQSPSNKVTEKGKDVELRCDPISGHTALYWYRQSLGQGLEFLIYFQGNSAPDKSGLPSDRFSAERTGGSVSTLTIQRTQQEDSAVYLCASSFDRPTQYFGPGTRLTVL.

CDR3 bases: TGCGCCAGCAGCTCTACGACTAGCGGGGGGTCCAATGAGCAGTTCTTC. Encoded protein: CASSSTTSGGSNEQFF. The J gene is TRBJ2-1, the V gene TRBV5-1, with 13 positions matching TRBD2. The CDR3 is 16 residues long. CDR1 is SGHRS and CDR2 is YFSETQ in the germline V gene. The V segment lost 3 bases and the J segment 6 bases; nucleotides outside the gene matches: 6.

This clone has a handful of counts. The rearrangement joins TRBV14 to TRBJ1-6; D is uncertain. The CDR3 is 12 residues long. Germline CDR1 and CDR2: SGHDN and FVKESK. The V and J ends lost 4 bases and 7 bases respectively, with 5 bases between them. CDR3: CASSLSNSPLHF. Here the CDR3 DNA reads TGTGCCAGCAGCCTGTCAAATTCACCCCTCCACTTT.

This clone turned up a few times. The chain uses TRBV7-2 and TRBJ2-1, with TRBD2 as a possible D gene (6 bases). V lost 1 base to trimming and J lost 5 bases, with 15 bases between them. CDR1 and CDR2 from the germline V gene are SGHTA and FQGNSA. The CDR3 runs to 16 residues. The CDR3 loop reads CASSLVLVAGNNEQFF. The CDR3 DNA reads as TGTGCCAGCAGCTTAGTACTAGTTGCGGGGAACAATGAGCAGTTCTTC.

V gene TRBV4-3 combines with J gene TRBJ1-2; 7 bases are shared with TRBD1. The CDR3 consists of 15 residues. Per the germline V gene, CDR1 is LGHNA and CDR2 is YSLEER. V gave up 4 bases and J gave up 4 bases; unmatched junction bases: 9. In nucleotides, the CDR3 is TGCGCCAGCAGCCCCTCTAACCGGGACAGCTATGGCTACACCTTC. Protein product: CASSPSNRDSYGYTF.

This chain links TRBV4-3 with TRBJ2-2; the match to TRBD2 covers 9 bases. This CDR3 is built from 18 residues. Germline lookup yields CDR1 LGHNA and CDR2 YSLEER. V shed 3 bases and J 0 bases; nucleotides not matched to a gene: 8. This chain's CDR3 is CASSQNLAGTSNTGELFF. Written as DNA, the CDR3 is TGCGCCAGCAGCCAGAACCTAGCGGGAACATCGAACACCGGGGAGCTGTTTTTT.

The table lists this clone with a few counts. One end of the junction is discordant with germline, which a read error may explain. The chain has TRBV28 and TRBJ1-2, with TRBD1 matching 10 bases. The V gene's germline CDR1 is MDHEN and CDR2 SYDVKM. CDR3 length equals 15 residues. CDR3 bases: TGTGCCACCCCCCGGGACAGGGGAGAGCACTACGGCTACACCTTC. Amino acid sequence: CATPRDRGEHYGYTF.

CDR3 region: CASSRTSGNTGELFF. DNA of the CDR3: TGTGCCAGCAGCCGGACTAGCGGAAACACCGGGGAGCTGTTTTTT. The rearrangement uses TRBV5-4 and TRBJ2-2, with 10 bases identical to TRBD2. Germline-derived CDR1 and CDR2 are SGHNT and YYREEE (reference sequence). The junction had 2 bases not matched to a gene; V was cut back by 4 bases and J by 2 bases. The CDR3 covers 15 residues. The complete variable domain, with remaining parts taken from reference TRBV5-4 and TRBJ2-2, reads ETGVTQSPTHLIKTRGQQVTLRCSSQSGHNTVSWYQQALGQGPQFIFQYYREEENGRGNFPPRFSGLQFPNYSSELNVNALELDDSALYLCASSRTSGNTGELFFGEGSRLTVL.

This CDR3 reads CASSQVAEKLFF. CDR3 bases: TGCGCCAGCAGCCAAGTCGCGGAAAAACTGTTTTTT. V and J are TRBV4-1 and TRBJ1-4; D is ambiguous. CDR1 is MGHRA, CDR2 YSYEKL, per germline. The CDR3 sequence is 12 residues long. V lost 1 base to trimming and J lost 8 bases, with 5 bases between them.

This chain links TRBV6-5 with TRBJ1-5; 8 bases map to TRBD1. CDR1 MNHEY and CDR2 SVGAGI come from the germline V gene. The J segment lost 8 bases and the V segment lost 4 bases, leaving 1 base of the junction unmatched. The CDR3 extends over 12 amino acids. The CDR3 reads CASSSQGEPQHF. The CDR3 DNA follows: TGTGCCAGCAGTTCACAGGGGGAGCCCCAGCATTTT.